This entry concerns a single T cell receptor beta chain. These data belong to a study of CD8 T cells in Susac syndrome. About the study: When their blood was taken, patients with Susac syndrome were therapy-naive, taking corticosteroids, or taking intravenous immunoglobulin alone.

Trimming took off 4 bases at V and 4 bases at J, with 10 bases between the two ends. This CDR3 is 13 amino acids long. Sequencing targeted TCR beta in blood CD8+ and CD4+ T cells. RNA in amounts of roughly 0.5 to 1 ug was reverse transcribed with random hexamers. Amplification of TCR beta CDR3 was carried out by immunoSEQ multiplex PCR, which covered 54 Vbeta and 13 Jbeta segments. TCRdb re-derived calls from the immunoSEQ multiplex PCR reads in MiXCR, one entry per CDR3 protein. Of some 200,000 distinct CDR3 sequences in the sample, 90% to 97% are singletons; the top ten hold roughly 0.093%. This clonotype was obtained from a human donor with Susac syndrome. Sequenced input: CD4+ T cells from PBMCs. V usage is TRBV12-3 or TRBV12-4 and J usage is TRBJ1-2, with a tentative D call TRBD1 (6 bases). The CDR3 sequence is CASSSGALYGYTF. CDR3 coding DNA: TGTGCCAGCAGTTCAGGGGCCCTCTATGGCTACACCTTC.